This T cell receptor beta chain is drawn from a study of vaccination and CD4 T cells after COVID-19. Study information: Two Hispanic individuals were among six male and four female convalescent patients. The stimulating agents, overlapping spike peptides, came from SARS-CoV-2, HCoV-NL63, HCoV-OC43 and HCoV-229E.

Documented treatment: approximately 9-day PBMC culture with coronavirus spike peptide pools or control peptides (ViraFEST assay). Samples of CD4+ T cells were obtained from the unexposed donor before the COVID-19 pandemic (2011-2018). ViraFEST expanded antigen-specific T cells with peptide pools, then sequenced TCRs. With the Oncomine TCR Beta short-read assay, DNA from cultured CD4+ T cells was sequenced. TCRdb analysed the PCR reads with MiXCR anew, one entry per CDR3 protein. The sample yields about 5,700 distinct CDR3 sequences, 25% to 35% seen once. This clonotype was seen a handful of times. No antigen is known for it. Germline V CDR1 and CDR2: SGHTA, FQGNSA. The CDR3 is made up of 16 amino acids. The V and J ends lost 1 base and 4 bases respectively, with 16 bases between them.

This TCR came from a human donor in good health. The chain recombines TRBV7-2 with TRBJ1-1, with D unresolved. Sequenced: CD4+ T cells from blood, cultured in vitro. CDR3 coding DNA: TGTGCCAGCAGCTTAGGAGGACTGGGCCGGGTCACTGAAGCTTTCTTT. Residues: CASSLGGLGRVTEAFF.